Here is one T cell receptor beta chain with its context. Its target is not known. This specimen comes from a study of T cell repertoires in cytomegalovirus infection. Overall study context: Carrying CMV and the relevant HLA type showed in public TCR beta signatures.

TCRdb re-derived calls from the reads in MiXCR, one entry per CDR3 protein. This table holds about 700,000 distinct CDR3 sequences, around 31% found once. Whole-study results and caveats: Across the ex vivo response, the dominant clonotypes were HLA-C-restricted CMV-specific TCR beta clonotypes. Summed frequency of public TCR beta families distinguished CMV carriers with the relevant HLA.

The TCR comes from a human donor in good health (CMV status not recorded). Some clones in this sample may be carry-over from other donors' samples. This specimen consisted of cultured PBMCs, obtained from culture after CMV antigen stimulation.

The CDR3 DNA reads TGTGCCAGCAGTCTTAATCACAGGGGATTAAGAATCTCTGGGGCCAACGTCCTGACTTTC. Its protein is CASSLNHRGLRISGANVLTF. V usage is TRBV12-3 or TRBV12-4 and J usage is TRBJ2-6, with 7 bases that match TRBD1. The CDR3 is made up of 20 amino acids. V lost 5 bases, J lost 0 bases, and 16 bases stayed unmatched.